This section outlines one T cell receptor (beta chain) sequence together with its context. In this sample, this clonotype turned up once. Its antigen is still unknown. No quality values exist for individual bases; no much larger clone is one base distant. A read on its own is weak evidence. This specimen belongs to a study of CD8 T cells in Susac syndrome (dated by TCRdb to between 2019 and 2020). The study in broad terms: Among the sequenced Susac syndrome patients, over five had clinically active disease and eight were in clinical remission. Susac syndrome patients were therapy-naive, on corticosteroids (some also receiving IVIg), or on IVIg alone at blood withdrawal. The study used repertoire sequencing to test whether antigen drove CD8+ T cell activation and differentiation in Susac syndrome.

Per the germline V gene (reference sequence), SGHNT is the CDR1 and YYREEE is the CDR2. The V and J ends are trimmed by 3 bases and 4 bases, leaving 13 bases between them. The CDR3 covers 14 residues, taking in both the cysteine and the phenylalanine. The kept DNA is CDR3 alone, 42 bases in frame from the first base. Peripheral blood CD8+ and CD4+ T cells from healthy donors, Susac syndrome patients and multiple sclerosis patients were profiled by high-throughput TCR beta sequencing. Recently defined diagnostic criteria for definite or probable disease were met by the Susac syndrome patients. Bulk CD8+ and CD4+ T cells were purified magnetically by negative isolation, whereas CD8+ TEMRA cells were enriched by FACS. Blood was drawn into EDTA tubes, processed within 24 hours, and PBMCs were isolated by density gradient centrifugation. PBMCs intended for TCR sequencing were frozen in liquid nitrogen and were later thawed in a 37 degrees C water bath. A purity of at least 90% was achieved for sorted or isolated CD4+, CD8+ and CD8+ TEMRA cells.

RNA was extracted with the RNeasy kit and 0.5 to 1 ug was reverse transcribed using random hexamers. TCR beta CDR3 regions were amplified with the immunoSEQ multiplex PCR assay covering 54 Vbeta and 13 Jbeta segments. Bias from PCR amplification was corrected by using a synthetic template baseline for primer optimization and for computational correction. In the authors' own workflow: Reads were annotated to V, D and J genes per IMGT and analyzed with immunoSEQ Analyzer, keeping only productive sequences. Clonality was computed as one minus Shannon entropy normalized by log2 of the number of productive unique sequences. Public and private clones were assessed among the 100 most prevalent clones of each patient and control. Susac-specific clones were defined as absent from healthy and MS cohorts, over a thousand published viral clones and other ImmuneACCESS disease sequences. TCRdb reprocessed the public reads (quality trimming at Q25 with fastp, clone calling with MiXCR) and kept in-frame beta chains. For every CDR3 protein sequence, its rows merge into one entry that carries the most common genes and DNA. It is TCRdb's table, rather than the study itself, that gives the V and J calls and clone size. This sample is represented by 150,000 to 200,000 distinct CDR3 sequences; 94% of them were singletons. The ten largest clones capture 0.1% to 0.13% of the sample.

What the research found in general, with its limitations: The CD4+ T cell repertoire of patients with Susac syndrome showed no detectable clonal expansion. The number of individuals in the TCR sequencing and HLA analysis was acknowledged as relatively small.

Sequencing used CD4+ T cells from PBMCs. The receptor was isolated from a human donor with Susac syndrome. The chain couples TRBV5-4 to TRBJ2-5, with the D gene tentatively TRBD1 or TRBD2, based on 6 matching bases in each. The CDR3 reads as follows: CASSSKQGGETQYF. The nucleotides read TGTGCCAGCAGCTCGAAACAGGGAGGAGAGACCCAGTACTTC.